These T cell receptor beta chains were read from a single sample in a study of identical twins. TCRdb re-derived calls from the 5' RACE reads in MiXCR, one entry per CDR3 protein. Of 200,000 or so distinct CDR3 sequences listed, more than 15% are singletons. The sample also formed part of further work on T cells expressing NK-cell markers.

Sequenced sample: CD8+ T cells sorted from blood. These receptor sequences come from a woman aged 18-29 years in good health. Both conserved end residues are part of each CDR3. D genes are given only for firm matches. Part of the rows lack a size; the others show once, few, many or a class for expanded clones.

>NA|TRBV3-1|19|TRBD2|TRBJ2-7
TGTGCCAGCAGCCAAAGAGGGACTAGCGGGAGGAGTGGGGCCTCCGAGCAGTACTTC
CASSQRGTSGRSGASEQYF
>few|TRBV12-3/TRBV12-4|14|NA|TRBJ2-1
TGTGCCAGCGAGGCGGAGGGCCCGGTTAATGAGCAGTTCTTC
CASEAEGPVNEQFF
>NA|TRBV6-1|13|NA|TRBJ2-7
TGTGCCAGCAGTGACGGACCTACCTACGAGCAGTACTTC
CASSDGPTYEQYF
>NA|TRBV10-2|13|NA|TRBJ2-2
TGCGCCAGCAGCGACGGCCTCACCGGGGAGCTGTTTTTT
CASSDGLTGELFF
>NA|TRBV27|11|NA|TRBJ2-7
TGTGCCAGCACCGGTGGGATCGAGCAGTACTTC
CASTGGIEQYF
>few|TRBV10-2|17|TRBD2|TRBJ2-1
TGCGCCAGCAGTGATAGGGGACTAGCGGGAGTAGGAAATGAGCAGTTCTTC
CASSDRGLAGVGNEQFF
>few|TRBV11-2|17|TRBD2|TRBJ2-5
TGTGCCAGCAGTTCCCGACTAGCGGGGCGGAATCAAGAGACCCAGTACTTC
CASSSRLAGRNQETQYF
>few|TRBV19|13|NA|TRBJ1-5
TGTGCCAGTAACCCAGATAGCAATCAGCCCCAGCATTTT
CASNPDSNQPQHF
>NA|TRBV30|14|NA|TRBJ1-2
TGTGCCTGGCGCAGAACGCACTGGGACTATGGCTACACCTTC
CAWRRTHWDYGYTF
>NA|TRBV12-3/TRBV12-4|12|NA|TRBJ2-7
TGTGCCAGCAGTCTCGGCGGGGCTAGCGAGCTTTTC
CASSLGGASELF
>NA|TRBV12-3/TRBV12-4|14|NA|TRBJ2-7
TGTGCCAGCAGCTCTAGCCTTTTTACCTACGAGCAGTACTTC
CASSSSLFTYEQYF
>many|TRBV6-5|16|NA|TRBJ2-1
TGTGCCAGCAGTTACTCAGGAGCGGAACCCCCCAATGAGCAGTTCTTC
CASSYSGAEPPNEQFF
>few|TRBV20-1|15|TRBD2|TRBJ2-3
TGCAGTGCTAGACCTAGGCTAGCGGGCACAGATACGCAGTATTTT
CSARPRLAGTDTQYF
>few|TRBV12-3/TRBV12-4|14|NA|TRBJ1-3
TGTGCCAGCAGTTCATTGCCAGGAGGAAACACCATATATTTT
CASSSLPGGNTIYF
>NA|TRBV5-1|11|NA|TRBJ2-1
TGCGCCAGCAGACAGGACAATGAGCAGTTCTTC
CASRQDNEQFF